This T cell receptor beta chain was captured in a study of T cell changes during pregnancy in multiple sclerosis. Produced via immunoSEQ multiplex PCR; TCRdb's table is partial and in-frame only. The sample holds tens of thousands of clones, about 88% seen once. The CDR3 contains 14 residues. Looked up from germline, CDR1 is SEHNR and CDR2 is FQNEAQ (reference sequence). The V end lost 3 bases, the J end lost 1 base, and 6 bases lay between the germline ends. This clonotype was obtained from a female donor in good health, enrolled as a control in a pregnancy study. Sequencing used peripheral blood, obtained in the first trimester of pregnancy. The gene calls are TRBV7-9 and TRBJ1-4; D gene ambiguous. CDR3 amino acids: CASSFYGTNEKLFF. The CDR3 DNA sequence: TGTGCCAGCAGCTTTTACGGAACTAATGAAAAACTGTTTTTT.